Presented here are 5 T cell receptor beta chains from one specimen sequenced in a study of blood T cells in healthy people across ages. Primers used in a second PCR of roughly 6 to 12 cycles were a sample-barcoded 5' primer and a J-beta primer mix. TCRdb recomputed calls from the 5' RACE reads with MiXCR, one row per CDR3 protein. The data hold 900,000 to 950,000 distinct CDR3 sequences, with roughly 29% observed a single time. This sample was shared with a second study, whose subject was T cells of mothers and their children.

Material: blood. The receptors derive from a woman in her forties in good health.

This clonotype was seen at least ten times. The chain carries TRBV28 and TRBJ2-7, with 8 bases matching TRBD1. V gave up 5 bases and J gave up 3 bases; unmatched junction bases: 9. Germline CDR1 is MDHEN and CDR2 is SYDVKM. The CDR3 loop spans 15 amino acids. The CDR3 reads CASSPNGQGRYEQYF. The CDR3 DNA is TGTGCCAGCAGTCCAAATGGACAGGGTCGCTACGAGCAGTACTTC.

In this sample, this clonotype turned up a few times. V is TRBV5-1 and J is TRBJ2-1; 8 nucleotides agree with TRBD2. CDR1 and CDR2 from the germline V gene are SGHRS and YFSETQ. Trimming cost V 4 bases and J 0 bases; bases outside gene matches: 9. There are 17 residues in the CDR3. The CDR3 sequence is CASSLSGGSSSYNEQFF. The CDR3 coding sequence is TGCGCCAGCAGCCTGAGCGGGGGCTCGAGCTCCTACAATGAGCAGTTCTTC.

This clonotype was detected ten times or more. The chain carries TRBV7-3 and TRBJ2-1, with D possibly TRBD2 on 7 matching bases. This CDR3 is built from 19 residues. V dropped 5 bases and J dropped 1 base, with 24 bases sitting between them. Germline V CDR1 and CDR2: SGHTA, FQGTGA. The CDR3 region has the DNA TGTGCCAGCAGCCCCGGAGTTGGGGGGGCGCGTCGTTCCTACAATGAGCAGTTCTTC. Encoded protein: CASSPGVGGARRSYNEQFF.

On this clonotype: The junction differs from germline at one of its ends, possibly a read error. The rearrangement uses TRBV12-3 or TRBV12-4 and TRBJ1-6; TRBD1 matches 9 bases. The CDR3 sequence is 15 residues long. The CDR3 nucleotides are TGTGCCAGCGGTTTCGGGGACAGGGAGAATTCACCCCTCCACTTT. Amino acid sequence: CASGFGDRENSPLHF.

V is TRBV5-1 and J is TRBJ1-2; D is perhaps TRBD1 (6 bases). The CDR3 sequence is 15 residues long. Germline CDR1 and CDR2: SGHRS and YFSETQ. V gave up 4 bases and J gave up 3 bases, with 16 bases separating them. CDR3 amino acids: CASSITGLGDYGYTF. In DNA, the CDR3 is TGCGCCAGCAGCATAACAGGGTTGGGAGACTATGGCTACACCTTC.